These T cell receptor beta chains were read from a single sample in a study of T-cell reconstitution after alpha-beta-depleted transplantation in children. One entry per CDR3 protein, called by TCRdb with MiXCR from the PCR reads. The data contain a few hundred thousand distinct CDR3 sequences, over 25% of them singletons. This sample comprised PBMCs, obtained before TCRalphabeta/CD19-depleted stem cell transplant. The receptors derive from a boy under two years old with Wiskott-Aldrich syndrome, due to receive a stem cell transplant. The CDR3 runs from the conserved cysteine through the conserved F or W. Fields, in order: V gene, D gene, J gene, CDR3 protein. The D gene is left open where the match is weak.

v_call: TRBV15
d_call: TRBD2
j_call: TRBJ2-1
cdr3_aa: CATSRIAGGSYNEQFF

v_call: TRBV11-1
d_call: NA
j_call: TRBJ2-1
cdr3_aa: CASSQGPSEVHEQFF

v_call: TRBV7-2
d_call: TRBD1
j_call: TRBJ1-2
cdr3_aa: CASSPGQARPYGYTF

v_call: TRBV7-9
d_call: TRBD1
j_call: TRBJ2-5
cdr3_aa: CASSLAQDRGGETQYF

v_call: TRBV20-1
d_call: NA
j_call: TRBJ2-3
cdr3_aa: CSATASSTDTQYF

v_call: TRBV30
d_call: TRBD1
j_call: TRBJ2-1
cdr3_aa: CAWRDMDRYNEQFF

v_call: TRBV10-3
d_call: TRBD2
j_call: TRBJ2-2
cdr3_aa: CAIASGRNTGELFF

v_call: TRBV18
d_call: NA
j_call: TRBJ1-5
cdr3_aa: CASSPFEGSNQPQHF

v_call: TRBV12-3/TRBV12-4
d_call: TRBD1
j_call: TRBJ2-1
cdr3_aa: CASSLGTGAIYNEQFF

v_call: TRBV4-2
d_call: TRBD2
j_call: TRBJ2-7
cdr3_aa: CASSQVRTSGAYEQYF

v_call: TRBV12-3/TRBV12-4
d_call: NA
j_call: TRBJ2-4
cdr3_aa: CASSCLIAKNIQYF

v_call: TRBV12-3/TRBV12-4
d_call: NA
j_call: TRBJ1-6
cdr3_aa: CASRAGPIYYNSPLHF

v_call: TRBV6-2/TRBV6-3
d_call: NA
j_call: TRBJ1-5
cdr3_aa: CASTWGGNQPQHF

v_call: TRBV5-1
d_call: TRBD1
j_call: TRBJ2-2
cdr3_aa: CASSSDRSYTGELFF

v_call: TRBV30
d_call: TRBD1
j_call: TRBJ1-5
cdr3_aa: CAWTGTGGNQPQHF

v_call: TRBV15
d_call: NA
j_call: TRBJ2-5
cdr3_aa: CATSRGPRREETQYF

v_call: TRBV4-1
d_call: NA
j_call: TRBJ1-1
cdr3_aa: CASSQSQGLITEAFF

v_call: TRBV2
d_call: NA
j_call: TRBJ2-1
cdr3_aa: CASSELGTRWDNEQFF

v_call: TRBV12-3/TRBV12-4
d_call: TRBD2
j_call: TRBJ2-5
cdr3_aa: CASNPGEGKTQYF

v_call: TRBV13
d_call: NA
j_call: TRBJ2-1
cdr3_aa: CASSHIPSANLQFF

v_call: TRBV29-1
d_call: NA
j_call: TRBJ2-3
cdr3_aa: CSGVGAGGTDTQYF

v_call: TRBV7-2
d_call: TRBD1
j_call: TRBJ2-7
cdr3_aa: CASSSDRESYEQYF